These 29 T cell receptor beta chains originate from one sample sequenced in a study of T cell responses to AZD1222 COVID-19 vaccine. The method was immunoSEQ multiplex PCR; TCRdb's version includes in-frame clones alone and lacks a portion of them. The sample lists 20,000 to 30,000 clones, about nine tenths occurring once. The starting material was peripheral blood, obtained 28 days after the second AZD1222 dose. These receptors all come from an adult who received the AZD1222 COVID-19 vaccine.

The chain recombines TRBV6-6 with TRBJ1-5, with D unresolved. V dropped 4 bases and J dropped 9 bases, with 10 bases sitting between them. CDR1 is MNHNY and CDR2 is SVGAGI in the germline V gene (reference sequence). The CDR3 is 12 residues long. CDR3 sequence reads: CASSSSAWPQHF. The CDR3 DNA reads as TGTGCCAGCAGTTCATCGGCATGGCCCCAGCATTTT.

This rearrangement joins TRBV2 to TRBJ2-1, with TRBD2 matching over 7 bases. Germline lookup yields CDR1 SNHLY and CDR2 FYNNEI. V was pared by 6 bases and J by 6 bases, with 8 bases of the junction left unmatched. The CDR3 covers 14 residues. CDR3 in DNA: TGTGCCAGCAGAGGGGACCCGGGGGGCAATGAGCAGTTCTTC. The encoded protein is CASRGDPGGNEQFF.

The chain recombines TRBV5-5 with TRBJ2-1; D remains unclear. The CDR3 runs to 14 residues. Germline lookup yields CDR1 SGHKS and CDR2 YYEKEE (reference sequence). The germline V and J ends were trimmed by 1 base and 6 bases, with 11 bases remaining between them. The CDR3 coding sequence is TGTGCCAGCAGCTTGTTACCGGAAAGCAATGAGCAGTTCTTC. As protein: CASSLLPESNEQFF.

The genes are TRBV10-2 and TRBJ1-2; no clear D gene. Germline V gene sequence: CDR1 WSHSY, CDR2 SAAADI. The V end lost 4 bases, the J end lost 6 bases, and 6 bases lay between the germline ends. The CDR3 length is 11 residues. DNA for the CDR3: TGCGCCAGCAGTGGGATAAATGGCTACACCTTC. It encodes CASSGINGYTF.

The genes are TRBV7-9 and TRBJ1-4, with 8 positions matching TRBD1. The CDR3 length is 15 residues. V lost 3 bases and J lost 7; bases outside the gene matches: 7. Looked up from germline, CDR1 is SEHNR and CDR2 is FQNEAQ (reference sequence). The CDR3 nucleotides are TGTGCCAGCAGCTTGATGGGACAGGCGGGTGAAAAACTGTTTTTT. Amino acid sequence: CASSLMGQAGEKLFF.

This clone showed up just once. J is TRBJ2-5 and V is TRBV18; no reliable D call. The germline V gene has CDR1 KGHSH and CDR2 LQKENI. V lost 6 bases and J lost 4, with 12 bases in between. CDR3 length equals 13 residues. The CDR3 DNA sequence: TGTGCCAGCTCCCCGCCTGTAGGAGAGACCCAGTACTTC. Its translation: CASSPPVGETQYF.

This clone was found once. The chain joins TRBV18 to TRBJ1-2; D gene ambiguous. This CDR3 is built from 13 residues. Germline V gives CDR1 KGHSH, CDR2 LQKENI. V shed 2 bases and J shed 1 base, with 5 bases lying between them. The chain's CDR3 is CASSPDFNYGYTF. The CDR3 DNA is TGTGCCAGCTCACCAGACTTTAACTATGGCTACACCTTC.

The chain joins TRBV7-9 to TRBJ2-6; no clear D. The germline V and J ends were trimmed by 0 bases and 0 bases, with 6 bases remaining between them. The CDR3 has 16 residues. Germline loops: CDR1 SEHNR, CDR2 FQNEAQ (reference sequence). The chain's CDR3 is CASSLAALSGANVLTF. The CDR3, as DNA: TGTGCCAGCAGCTTAGCAGCTCTCTCTGGGGCCAACGTCCTGACTTTC.

V and J are TRBV7-2 and TRBJ2-7; D is perhaps TRBD1 or TRBD2 (5 bases each). V lost 5 bases, J lost 3 bases, and 17 bases lay in between. The germline CDR1 and CDR2 sequences are SGHTA and FQGNSA. The CDR3 is 15 amino acids. The DNA of the CDR3 is TGTGCCAGCAGCCGTGGAGCGGACAACATCTACGAGCAGTACTTC. This codes for CASSRGADNIYEQYF.

V and J are TRBV6-2 or TRBV6-3 and TRBJ2-1; TRBD1 aligns across 10 bases. Per the germline V gene, CDR1 is MNHEY and CDR2 is SVGEGT. Germline trimming cut 5 bases from V and 7 bases from J; bases unmatched to any gene: 11. This CDR3 spans 16 amino acids. The CDR3 DNA is TGTGCCAGCAGTCACCCCCGGGACAGGGGTAGGAATGAGCAGTTCTTC. Translation: CASSHPRDRGRNEQFF.

The chain joins TRBV7-2 to TRBJ1-5; 8 nucleotides align to TRBD1. This CDR3 is 18 amino acids long. V shed 3 bases, J shed 4 bases, and the junction held 14 bases outside the gene matches. From germline, CDR1 is SGHTA and CDR2 FQGNSA. The CDR3 here is CASSFGQGKALVNQPQHF. CDR3 coding DNA: TGTGCCAGCAGCTTCGGACAGGGAAAAGCCCTAGTGAATCAGCCCCAGCATTTT.

The count of this clone is one. The chain's CDR3 is CASSLATHDTQYF. The CDR3, as DNA: TGTGCCAGCAGCTTAGCAACCCACGATACGCAGTATTTT. The chain joins TRBV7-2 to TRBJ2-3; D is undetermined. Trimming cost V 0 bases and J 6 bases, with 7 bases left between them. Per germline, CDR1 SGHTA and CDR2 FQGNSA. The CDR3 spans 13 residues.

The rearrangement uses TRBV7-9 and TRBJ1-4; possibly TRBD1 for D (5 bases). The CDR3 runs 15 residues. CDR1 is SEHNR, CDR2 FQNEAQ, per germline (reference sequence). Between the trimmed V and J ends, which lost 1 base and 5 bases, there was a span of 11 bases. This CDR3 is CASSLGRVGNEKLFF. CDR3 coding DNA: TGTGCCAGCAGCTTAGGCAGGGTCGGGAATGAAAAACTGTTTTTT.

This clone appeared once. The chain uses TRBV7-2 and TRBJ1-2; the D gene is possibly TRBD1 (5 bases). The germline V gene encodes CDR1 SGHTA and CDR2 FQGNSA. The CDR3 sequence is 13 residues long. The germline V and J ends were trimmed by 3 bases and 2 bases, with 7 bases remaining between them. The CDR3, as DNA: TGTGCCAGCAGCTTGGGGGGGAACTATGGCTACACCTTC. Translated: CASSLGGNYGYTF.

The CDR3 DNA reads TGTGCCAGCAGTTACGGGGCAGGGAGGCAAAAACTGTTTTTT. It codes for CASSYGAGRQKLFF. This chain joins TRBV6-5 and TRBJ1-4, with D possibly matching TRBD1 (5 bases). Germline V lookup: CDR1 MNHEY, CDR2 SVGAGI. The CDR3 length is 14 residues. Trimming shortened V by 2 bases and J by 9 bases, and 13 bases separated the two germline ends.

The rearrangement links TRBV19 to TRBJ2-5; a weak D match, TRBD1 (6 bases). The CDR3 runs to 13 residues. V lost 3 bases and J 6 bases, leaving 11 bases between the germline ends. Germline CDR1 LNHDA, CDR2 SQIVND (reference sequence). The chain's CDR3 is CASSMTGEKTQYF. CDR3 sequence (DNA): TGTGCCAGTAGTATGACAGGTGAAAAGACCCAGTACTTC.

The V call is TRBV7-9, the J call TRBJ2-7; either TRBD1 or TRBD2 may supply D (5 bases each). Germline-derived CDR1 and CDR2 are SEHNR and FQNEAQ (reference sequence). Trimming pared 1 base from V and 2 bases from J, leaving 21 bases between. The CDR3 loop spans 18 amino acids. CDR3: CASSLGKPGTPRAYEQYF. Written as DNA, the CDR3 is TGTGCCAGCAGCTTAGGGAAGCCCGGGACCCCCAGAGCCTACGAGCAGTACTTC.

This clone was found once. The chain recombines TRBV4-1 with TRBJ2-7; D tentatively reads TRBD1 or TRBD2 (5 bases each). Germline CDR1 is MGHRA and CDR2 is YSYEKL. Trimming left V 1 base short and J 6 bases short, with 19 bases between. The CDR3 consists of 16 residues. CDR3 in DNA: TGCGCCAGCAGCCAAGGAGGGGCCTACCTGGGGACCGAGCAGTACTTC. Protein sequence: CASSQGGAYLGTEQYF.

The genes are TRBV14 and TRBJ2-1; possible D gene TRBD1, 6 bases. V was pared by 0 bases and J by 9 bases, with 12 bases between. Germline V CDR1 and CDR2: SGHDN, FVKESK. The CDR3 totals 14 residues. CDR3 DNA sequence: TGTGCCAGCAGCCAAGAACGCTGGGGGCGTGAGCAGTTCTTC. Its translation: CASSQERWGREQFF.

This chain connects TRBV7-9 to TRBJ2-2; the D gene is possibly TRBD1 (6 bases). The CDR3 runs 15 residues. The ends were cut back, 1 base at V and 5 bases at J, with 11 bases in the middle. Germline V CDR1 and CDR2: SEHNR, FQNEAQ (reference sequence). CDR3 loop: CASSLVQGLTGELFF. CDR3 nucleotides: TGTGCCAGCAGCTTAGTCCAGGGGTTGACCGGGGAGCTGTTTTTT. The entire variable domain, with the rest obtained from reference TRBV7-9 and TRBJ2-2, is as follows: DTGVSQNPRHKITKRGQNVTFRCDPISEHNRLYWYRQTLGQGPEFLTYFQNEAQLEKSRLLSDRFSAERPKGSFSTLEIQRTEQGDSAMYLCASSLVQGLTGELFFGEGSRLTVL.

This clone was seen a single time. This sequence joins TRBV6-6 and TRBJ1-4; 8 bases line up with TRBD1. The junction had 0 bases not matched to a gene; V was cut back by 2 bases and J by 4 bases. The CDR3 contains 14 residues. Germline CDR1 MNHNY, CDR2 SVGAGI (reference sequence). CDR3 bases: TGTGCCAGCAGTTACACAGGGGGTAATGAAAAACTGTTTTTT. It translates to CASSYTGGNEKLFF.

J is TRBJ2-7 and V is TRBV28; possible D gene TRBD2, 6 bases. The CDR3 length is 14 residues. Trimming shortened V by 8 bases and J by 1 base, and 15 bases separated the two germline ends. Germline CDR1 reads MDHEN; CDR2 reads SYDVKM. In DNA form, the CDR3 reads TGTGCCAGCTTCCCCCGGGGGAATTCCTACGAGCAGTACTTC. This gives the protein CASFPRGNSYEQYF.

The rearrangement uses TRBV3-1 (or the pseudogene TRBV3-2) and TRBJ2-7; D assignment may be TRBD1 or TRBD2 (5 bases each). Germline lookup yields CDR1 LGHDT and CDR2 YNNKEL (reference sequence). The V end lost 1 base, the J end lost 9 bases, and 13 bases lay between the germline ends. This CDR3 spans 13 amino acids. The CDR3 is CASSQGAGDLQYF. The DNA for the CDR3 is TGTGCCAGCAGCCAAGGGGCCGGGGACCTGCAGTACTTC.

The V and J genes are TRBV5-1 and TRBJ2-3; D perhaps matches TRBD2 (5 bases). Trimming took 5 bases from V and 4 from J, leaving 14 bases between them. Germline values: CDR1 SGHRS, CDR2 YFSETQ. The CDR3 extends over 14 amino acids. CDR3 nucleotide sequence: TGCGCCAGCAGAGCCCGGGGAAGCGCAGATACGCAGTATTTT. Protein sequence: CASRARGSADTQYF.

J is TRBJ1-2 and V is TRBV5-6; D uncertain. Trimming took 0 bases from V and 5 from J, leaving 17 bases between them. CDR1 SGHDT and CDR2 YYEEEE come from the germline V gene. The CDR3 is 16 residues long. In DNA form, the CDR3 reads TGTGCCAGCAGCTTGGGCCTGTCCGTTTCGGGGTATGGCTACACCTTC. Translation: CASSLGLSVSGYGYTF.

The chain couples TRBV18 to TRBJ2-1; TRBD2 aligns across 13 bases. Germline-derived CDR1 and CDR2 are KGHSH and LQKENI. The CDR3 runs 16 residues. V was pared by 2 bases and J by 7 bases, with 5 bases of the junction left unmatched. The CDR3 DNA sequence: TGTGCCAGCTCACCAGCGGTGACTAGCGGGGGGAATGAGCAGTTCTTC. Translated: CASSPAVTSGGNEQFF.

This chain connects TRBV5-1 to TRBJ1-1; a weak D match, TRBD1 (5 bases). Trimming took 4 bases from V and 1 from J, leaving 14 bases between them. This CDR3 contains 15 residues. Germline assignment: CDR1 SGHRS and CDR2 YFSETQ. The DNA for the CDR3 is TGCGCCAGCAGCCCTCCTCAGGGTAGGAACACTGAAGCTTTCTTT. Encoded protein: CASSPPQGRNTEAFF.

The chain joins TRBV6-5 to TRBJ2-7; weak D call: TRBD2 (6 bases). Germline lookup yields CDR1 MNHEY and CDR2 SVGAGI. V was shortened by 5 bases and J by 3 bases, with 11 bases between the two germline ends. CDR3 length: 13 residues. This CDR3 reads CASSIGSDYEQYF. Here the CDR3 DNA reads TGTGCCAGCAGTATCGGGAGCGACTACGAGCAGTACTTC.

This clone is large (0.1 to 1%) by share. The chain has TRBV7-9 and TRBJ2-7; D may be TRBD2 (7 bases). Trimming took 5 bases from V and 3 from J, leaving 14 bases between them. The CDR3 sequence is 14 residues long. Germline V gives CDR1 SEHNR, CDR2 FQNEAQ (reference sequence). The CDR3 DNA is TGTGCCAGCAGCCACGGGGGGCTCCGCTACGAGCAGTACTTC. Its protein is CASSHGGLRYEQYF.